This T cell receptor beta chain emerged from a study of post-analysis software for immune sequencing data. Study-level findings and limits: TRBV segments more frequent in patients than in controls numbered roughly five and included TRBV5-6, TRBV5-1 and TRBV20-1.

From germline, CDR1 is MDHEN and CDR2 SYDVKM. The ends lost 5 bases at V and 2 bases at J; junction bases unmatched: 8. CDR3 length: 17 amino acids. The library was made from cDNA and included unique molecular identifiers. TCRdb used MiXCR to reprocess the PCR reads, holding one entry per CDR3 protein. The sample has around 180,000 distinct CDR3 sequences; approximately 30% are singletons. Notes on this clonotype: Its antigen is unidentified.

Sequenced input: blood. This TCR derives from a girl aged 10 to 17 with multiple sclerosis. The rearrangement uses TRBV28 and TRBJ2-6; 8 bases align to TRBD1. The DNA for the CDR3 is TGTGCCAGCAGTCTCCTACCACAGGGGGCTGGGGCCAACGTCCTGACTTTC. This codes for CASSLLPQGAGANVLTF. Based on the CDR3 plus reference TRBV28 and TRBJ2-6, the full variable domain is DVKVTQSSRYLVKRTGEKVFLECVQDMDHENMFWYRQDPGLGLRLIYFSYDVKMKEKGDIPEGYSVSREKKERFSLILESASTNQTSMYLCASSLLPQGAGANVLTFGAGSRLTVL.